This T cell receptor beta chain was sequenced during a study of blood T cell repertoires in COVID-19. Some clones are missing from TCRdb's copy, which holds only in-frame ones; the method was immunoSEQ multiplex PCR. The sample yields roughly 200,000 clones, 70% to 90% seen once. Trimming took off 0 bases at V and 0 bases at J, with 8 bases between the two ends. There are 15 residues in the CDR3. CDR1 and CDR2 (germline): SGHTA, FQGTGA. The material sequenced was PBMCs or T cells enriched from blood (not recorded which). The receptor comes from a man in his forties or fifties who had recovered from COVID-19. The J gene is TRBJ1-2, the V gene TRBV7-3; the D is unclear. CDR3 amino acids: CASSLTAGSNYGYTF. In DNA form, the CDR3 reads TGTGCCAGCAGCTTAACTGCAGGATCTAACTATGGCTACACCTTC.